Each of the 32 T cell receptor beta chains below was sequenced from the same sample in a study of chemoradiotherapy in HPV16-positive cancers. The repertoire was sequenced with immunoSEQ multiplex PCR; TCRdb's copy has only in-frame clones and lacks some. Of approximately 11,000 clones listed, approximately 70% are singletons. Collection took place from a patient who underwent chemoradiotherapy. These receptors originate from a human donor with HPV-associated anogenital cancer.

There are a few counts of this clone. The V gene is TRBV10-3, the J gene TRBJ1-6; 9 nucleotides match TRBD1. The CDR3 is made up of 14 amino acids. V shed 6 bases and J 5 bases; nucleotides not matched to a gene: 2. Germline-derived CDR1 and CDR2 are ENHRY and SYGVKD. CDR3 residues: CAISRDRDNSPLHF. CDR3 sequence (DNA): TGTGCCATCAGCCGGGACAGGGATAATTCACCCCTCCACTTT.

The rearrangement uses TRBV11-2 and TRBJ2-3; 9 nucleotides align to TRBD2. Per the germline V gene, CDR1 is SGHAT and CDR2 is FQNNGV. This CDR3 region has 14 residues. The trim removed 8 bases at V and 7 bases at J, leaving 10 bases unmatched. This CDR3 is CASGPTGTSHTQYF. The CDR3 DNA reads TGTGCCAGCGGACCAACCGGGACTAGCCATACGCAGTATTTT.

This clone showed up just a few times. The J gene is TRBJ1-2, the V gene TRBV5-8; no clear D. The CDR3 covers 12 residues. The V end lost 1 base, the J end lost 6 bases, and 7 bases lay between the germline ends. The germline V gene has CDR1 SGHTS and CDR2 YDEGEE. CDR3 sequence: CASSLSGHGYTF. CDR3 DNA sequence: TGTGCCAGCAGCTTGTCCGGGCATGGCTACACCTTC.

The chain combines TRBV5-1 with TRBJ1-2; D is undetermined. Per the germline V gene, CDR1 is SGHRS and CDR2 is YFSETQ. V was trimmed by 0 bases and J by 7 bases, leaving 7 bases between them. The CDR3 has 12 residues. The CDR3, as DNA: TGCGCCAGCAGCTTGGATATGGGTGGCTACACCTTC. Translation gives CASSLDMGGYTF.

DNA for the CDR3: TGTGCCAGTACCCCTTACGTGGGGGCCTCCACTGAAGCTTTCTTT. Translating gives CASTPYVGASTEAFF. The chain links TRBV19 to TRBJ1-1; tentatively, D is TRBD1 (6 bases). The CDR3 totals 15 residues. From germline, CDR1 is LNHDA and CDR2 SQIVND (reference sequence). With 7 bases removed from V and 4 bases from J, the gap between germline ends came to 19 bases.

The chain has TRBV9 and TRBJ1-3; D remains unclear. V was clipped by 0 bases and J by 0 bases, with 7 bases between them. The CDR3 is 15 residues long. From germline, CDR1 is SGDLS and CDR2 YYNGEE. CDR3 protein: CASSVDPSSGNTIYF. DNA of the CDR3: TGTGCCAGCAGCGTAGACCCGAGCTCTGGAAACACCATATATTTT. Drawing the rest from reference TRBV9 and TRBJ1-3, the complete variable domain is DSGVTQTPKHLITATGQRVTLRCSPRSGDLSVYWYQQSLDQGLQFLIQYYNGEERAKGNILERFSAQQFPDLHSELNLSSLELGDSALYFCASSVDPSSGNTIYFGEGSWLTVV.

V gene TRBV5-6 combines with J gene TRBJ1-3; D unclear. CDR3 length: 15 residues. V dropped 2 bases and J dropped 2 bases, with 11 bases sitting between them. CDR1 and CDR2 from the germline V gene are SGHDT and YYEEEE. CDR3 nucleotide sequence: TGTGCCAGCAGCTTAGGTGATCGTCCTGGAAACACCATATATTTT. As protein: CASSLGDRPGNTIYF.

V usage is TRBV5-6 and J usage is TRBJ2-7; D may be TRBD1 (6 bases). Germline-derived CDR1 and CDR2 are SGHDT and YYEEEE. The CDR3 sequence is 19 residues long. Trimming removed 1 base at V and 3 bases at J, with 26 bases between. CDR3 region: CASSLTFAIWTAPNYEQYF. The CDR3 DNA reads as TGTGCCAGCAGCTTGACGTTCGCCATCTGGACAGCCCCAAACTACGAGCAGTACTTC.

This sequence joins TRBV7-6 and TRBJ2-1; D remains unclear. The CDR3 loop spans 13 amino acids. V was trimmed by 4 bases and J by 6 bases, leaving 10 bases between them. Germline V gene lookup returns CDR1 SGHVS and CDR2 FNYEAQ. The CDR3 DNA reads TGTGCCAGCAGCTCCTATAAGGGCAATGAGCAGTTCTTC. Translated: CASSSYKGNEQFF.

This clone was seen a few times. The chain couples TRBV6-5 to TRBJ2-5; TRBD2 aligns across 10 bases. Germline CDR1 reads MNHEY; CDR2 reads SVGAGI. The CDR3 runs 15 residues. The J segment lost 5 bases and the V segment lost 6 bases, leaving 9 bases of the junction unmatched. The chain's CDR3 is CASSPGLAVKETQYF. CDR3 nucleotides: TGTGCCAGCAGCCCCGGACTAGCGGTTAAGGAGACCCAGTACTTC.

This sequence joins TRBV11-2 and TRBJ2-1; D is unresolved. Germline V lookup: CDR1 SGHAT, CDR2 FQNNGV. With 0 bases removed from V and 6 bases from J, the gap between germline ends came to 6 bases. The CDR3 is made up of 13 amino acids. The CDR3 loop is CASSLDRVNEQFF. CDR3 in DNA: TGTGCCAGCAGCTTAGATAGGGTCAATGAGCAGTTCTTC.

V usage is TRBV11-2 and J usage is TRBJ1-3, with D possibly being TRBD1 (5 bases). V dropped 1 base and J dropped 7 bases, with 8 bases sitting between them. There are 13 residues in the CDR3. CDR1 is SGHAT and CDR2 is FQNNGV in the germline V gene. As DNA, the CDR3 is TGTGCCAGCAGCTTAGGACAGAGGAACACCATATATTTT. Translated, it gives CASSLGQRNTIYF.

The CDR3 loop is CAISEDSNYGYTF. CDR3 in DNA: TGTGCCATCAGTGAAGACAGTAACTATGGCTACACCTTC. The chain couples TRBV10-3 to TRBJ1-2; possible D gene TRBD1, 5 bases. This CDR3 region has 13 residues. V lost 3 bases, J lost 1 base, and 6 bases lay in between. Germline loops: CDR1 ENHRY, CDR2 SYGVKD.

The rearrangement joins TRBV28 to TRBJ1-1; D may be TRBD1 (5 bases). Germline-derived CDR1 and CDR2 are MDHEN and SYDVKM. The CDR3 runs to 15 residues. V lost 7 bases and J 0 bases, leaving 15 bases between the germline ends. CDR3 DNA: TGTGCCAGCACCTCCGGTTCGGGACTGAACACTGAAGCTTTCTTT. This codes for CASTSGSGLNTEAFF.

This sequence joins TRBV9 and TRBJ2-2; 10 bases are a match to TRBD2. The CDR3 length is 15 residues. V lost 4 bases to trimming and J lost 5 bases; unmatched junction nucleotides: 5. Germline CDR1 and CDR2: SGDLS and YYNGEE. CDR3 residues: CASSRLAGETGELFF. In nucleotides, the CDR3 is TGTGCCAGCAGCCGTCTAGCGGGGGAAACCGGGGAGCTGTTTTTT.

The rearrangement uses TRBV4-1 and TRBJ2-3, with 9 bases that match TRBD2. This CDR3 region has 19 residues. Looked up from germline, CDR1 is MGHRA and CDR2 is YSYEKL. V trimming: 0 bases; J trimming: 2 bases; junction bases outside the gene matches: 12. CDR3 in DNA: TGCGCCAGCAGCCAAGATTCAGCGGGGGGTTCCTCCAACACAGATACGCAGTATTTT. This translates into CASSQDSAGGSSNTDTQYF.

The DNA of the CDR3 is TGTGCCTGGAGTGTACTCGGGCGGACTGAAGCTTTCTTT. Amino acid sequence: CAWSVLGRTEAFF. The J gene is TRBJ1-1, the V gene TRBV30; D is undetermined. V lost 0 bases and J 5 bases, leaving 10 bases between the germline ends. This CDR3 region has 13 residues. Germline V gives CDR1 GTSNPN, CDR2 SVGIG (reference sequence).

This clone qualifies as medium-sized (0.01 to 0.1%). The gene calls are TRBV2 and TRBJ1-2, with 8 bases lining up with TRBD1. Germline V gene lookup returns CDR1 SNHLY and CDR2 FYNNEI. V shed 9 bases and J 7 bases; nucleotides not matched to a gene: 13. The CDR3 has 14 amino acids. CDR3 in amino acids: CARHTGGRAAGYTF. The CDR3 coding sequence is TGTGCCAGACACACAGGGGGGAGGGCCGCTGGCTACACCTTC.

V gene TRBV7-8 combines with J gene TRBJ1-2, with unresolved D. Trimming took 2 bases from V and 3 from J, leaving 16 bases between them. The CDR3 totals 16 residues. CDR1 and CDR2 (germline): SGHVS, FQNEAQ. This CDR3 is CASSLKWRAEDYGYTF. As DNA, the CDR3 is TGTGCCAGCAGCTTAAAATGGCGGGCGGAGGACTATGGCTACACCTTC.

The sample holds a few counts of this clone. The DNA of the CDR3 is TGTGCCAGCAGCCTCGGAGCAGCCGGGGAGCTGTTTTTT. Translated: CASSLGAAGELFF. The chain recombines TRBV7-2 with TRBJ2-2; D gene uncertain. Germline V gives CDR1 SGHTA, CDR2 FQGNSA. This CDR3 has 13 residues. V lost 5 bases to trimming and J lost 6 bases, with 10 bases between them.

The gene calls are TRBV27 and TRBJ1-6; D not resolved. The CDR3 runs 14 residues. The germline V gene has CDR1 MNHEY and CDR2 SMNVEV (reference sequence). V dropped 2 bases and J dropped 5 bases, with 7 bases sitting between them. In DNA form, the CDR3 reads TGTGCCAGCAGTTTAGGGCAGAATAATTCACCCCTCCACTTT. Translation: CASSLGQNNSPLHF.

This clone is medium-sized in the sample. The chain joins TRBV7-2 to TRBJ1-2, with 9 bases identical to TRBD1. Germline V gene lookup returns CDR1 SGHTA and CDR2 FQGNSA. The CDR3 is made up of 14 amino acids. V dropped 7 bases and J dropped 5; count of bases not matched to a gene: 8. The CDR3 coding sequence is TGTGCCAGCAACATACAGGGGGCGCGGTATGGCTACACCTTC. Translating gives CASNIQGARYGYTF.

The gene calls are TRBV2 and TRBJ2-3; D unclear. The germline gives CDR1 SNHLY, CDR2 FYNNEI. Deletions cut 2 bases from V and 6 bases from J, with 6 bases between. This CDR3 contains 12 residues. The CDR3 nucleotides read TGTGCCAGCAGTGAAAGTGTGGATACGCAGTATTTT. It translates to CASSESVDTQYF.

V and J are TRBV19 and TRBJ1-2; D unclear. The CDR3 runs to 14 residues. CDR1 and CDR2 (germline): LNHDA, SQIVND (reference sequence). The V end lost 7 bases, the J end lost 8 bases, and 20 bases lay between the germline ends. The CDR3 coding sequence is TGTGCCAGTACCGAACTAGGATCAAAAAGAGGCTACACCTTC. Residues: CASTELGSKRGYTF.

On this clone: In the same sample, other DNA sequences code for this CDR3. The chain uses TRBV6-5 and TRBJ1-5; D ambiguous. Germline V gives CDR1 MNHEY, CDR2 SVGAGI. This CDR3 region has 15 residues. Trimming took 2 bases from V and 6 from J, leaving 14 bases between them. The CDR3 sequence is CASSYRAVSTQPQHF. The CDR3 bases are TGTGCCAGCAGTTACAGAGCCGTCTCGACTCAGCCCCAGCATTTT.

The chain joins TRBV5-4 to TRBJ1-2, with D possibly matching TRBD1 (6 bases). The CDR3 covers 13 residues. The germline V gene has CDR1 SGHNT and CDR2 YYREEE (reference sequence). The ends were cut back, 2 bases at V and 2 bases at J, with 7 bases in the middle. The CDR3 sequence is CASSFQGNYGYTF. CDR3 nucleotides: TGTGCCAGCAGCTTTCAGGGGAACTATGGCTACACCTTC. The entire variable domain, with the rest obtained from reference TRBV5-4 and TRBJ1-2, is as follows: ETGVTQSPTHLIKTRGQQVTLRCSSQSGHNTVSWYQQALGQGPQFIFQYYREEENGRGNFPPRFSGLQFPNYSSELNVNALELDDSALYLCASSFQGNYGYTFGSGTRLTVV.

In this sample, this clone turned up once. The rearrangement uses TRBV6-1 and TRBJ2-1; 8 bases align to TRBD1. From germline, CDR1 is MNHNS and CDR2 SASEGT. The CDR3 is made up of 15 amino acids. The V and J ends lost 9 bases and 4 bases, in that order; junction bases with no gene match: 11. CDR3 region: CARITGTGNYNEQFF. CDR3 DNA: TGTGCCAGGATAACCGGGACAGGAAATTACAATGAGCAGTTCTTC.

A single count supports this clone. This rearrangement joins TRBV5-1 to TRBJ2-5; 10 positions agree with TRBD1. The ends lost 3 bases at V and 5 bases at J; junction bases unmatched: 7. The CDR3 loop spans 15 amino acids. Germline V gene lookup returns CDR1 SGHRS and CDR2 YFSETQ. The CDR3 DNA sequence: TGCGCCAGCAGCTCATTGGGACAGGGGAGGGAGACCCAGTACTTC. It encodes CASSSLGQGRETQYF.

The V call is TRBV6-1, the J call TRBJ1-6, with 8 bases matching TRBD1. After removal of 2 bases from V and 9 bases from J, the junction contained 6 bases not matched to a gene. Germline CDR1 and CDR2: MNHNS and SASEGT. The CDR3 is made up of 15 amino acids. The CDR3 sequence: CASSESPDRGSPLHF. DNA of the CDR3: TGTGCCAGCAGTGAATCCCCCGACAGGGGTTCACCCCTCCACTTT.

V is TRBV10-1 and J is TRBJ2-5, with 8 bases lining up with TRBD2. The V segment lost 10 bases and the J segment 5 bases; nucleotides outside the gene matches: 15. Germline V gives CDR1 WNHNN, CDR2 SYGVQD (reference sequence). This CDR3 region has 15 residues. The CDR3 reads CANCSGVASMETQYF. The CDR3 DNA is TGCGCCAACTGTAGCGGGGTCGCTTCTATGGAGACCCAGTACTTC.

Only a few counts were recorded for this clone. The chain has TRBV19 and TRBJ2-5; 9 bases map to TRBD1. In germline, CDR1 is LNHDA, CDR2 SQIVND (reference sequence). The CDR3 runs 13 residues. With V trimmed by 10 bases and J by 5 bases, 8 bases remained unmatched. The DNA of the CDR3 is TGTGCCACCGGGACAGGGAGCGTGGAGACCCAGTACTTC. It codes for CATGTGSVETQYF.

The CDR3 nucleotides are TGTGCCAGCAGAGGACAGGTAGCGGACACCGGGGAGCTGTTTTTT. This gives the protein CASRGQVADTGELFF. The rearrangement uses TRBV2 and TRBJ2-2, with a tentative D call TRBD1 (7 bases). The germline V gene encodes CDR1 SNHLY and CDR2 FYNNEI. Trimming cost V 6 bases and J 3 bases, with 14 bases left between them. This CDR3 region has 15 residues.